A selection of T cell receptor beta chains follows, all from one sample in a study of blood T cells in healthy people across ages. Via MiXCR, TCRdb re-called the 5' RACE reads, giving one row per CDR3 protein. The table includes roughly 2 million distinct CDR3 sequences, about 50% detected once. Sequencing was carried out using blood. The receptors derive from a woman aged 40 to 49 in good health. CDR3s include the opening cysteine and the closing phenylalanine or tryptophan. Each record gives: J gene, V gene, clone size, D gene, CDR3 protein, CDR3 DNA. The D gene is left open where the match is weak. Clone size is not always given. Where it is, it says once, few, many or a class for expanded clones.

J gene: TRBJ2-3; V gene: TRBV20-1; clone size: .; D gene: .; CDR3 protein: CSARVWGLQSSTDTQYF; CDR3 DNA: TGCAGTGCTAGAGTGTGGGGACTCCAGTCAAGCACAGATACGCAGTATTTT
J gene: TRBJ2-1; V gene: TRBV20-1; clone size: .; D gene: TRBD2; CDR3 protein: CSARDWGTSGGQTYNEQFF; CDR3 DNA: TGCAGTGCTAGAGATTGGGGGACTAGCGGGGGGCAAACGTACAATGAGCAGTTCTTC
J gene: TRBJ1-2; V gene: TRBV6-5; clone size: .; D gene: .; CDR3 protein: CASSNPGYGYTF; CDR3 DNA: TGTGCCAGCAGTAACCCAGGCTATGGCTACACCTTC
J gene: TRBJ2-5; V gene: TRBV7-3; clone size: .; D gene: .; CDR3 protein: CASSLTGGTQETQYF; CDR3 DNA: TGTGCCAGCAGCTTAACGGGGGGCACCCAAGAGACCCAGTACTTC
J gene: TRBJ2-7; V gene: TRBV11-3; clone size: .; D gene: .; CDR3 protein: CASSLTANTYEQYF; CDR3 DNA: TGTGCCAGCAGCTTAACGGCGAACACCTACGAGCAGTACTTC
J gene: TRBJ1-5; V gene: TRBV6-5; clone size: few; D gene: .; CDR3 protein: CASSLIPYQPQHF; CDR3 DNA: TGTGCCAGCAGCCTCATCCCGTATCAGCCCCAGCATTTT
J gene: TRBJ2-7; V gene: TRBV6-6; clone size: .; D gene: .; CDR3 protein: CASSYSKVGWEQYF; CDR3 DNA: TGTGCCAGCAGTTACTCGAAGGTGGGCTGGGAGCAGTACTTC
J gene: TRBJ1-4; V gene: TRBV4-3; clone size: few; D gene: .; CDR3 protein: CASSQDIPGSGEKLFF; CDR3 DNA: TGCGCCAGCAGCCAAGATATCCCAGGGTCGGGCGAAAAACTGTTTTTT
J gene: TRBJ2-5; V gene: TRBV20-1; clone size: few; D gene: TRBD2; CDR3 protein: CSATQGLAGRETQYF; CDR3 DNA: TGCAGTGCTACCCAGGGACTAGCGGGGAGGGAGACCCAGTACTTC
J gene: TRBJ2-1; V gene: TRBV6-4; clone size: .; D gene: TRBD2; CDR3 protein: CASSDSASGVRNEQFF; CDR3 DNA: TGTGCCAGCAGTGACTCGGCTAGCGGGGTACGCAATGAGCAGTTCTTC
J gene: TRBJ1-1; V gene: TRBV29-1; clone size: once; D gene: .; CDR3 protein: CSVESAGDTEAFF; CDR3 DNA: TGCAGCGTGGAGTCCGCTGGGGACACTGAAGCTTTCTTT
J gene: TRBJ2-1; V gene: TRBV7-2; clone size: .; D gene: TRBD2; CDR3 protein: CASGLARLAGASYNEQFF; CDR3 DNA: TGTGCCAGCGGCTTAGCGCGACTAGCGGGGGCCTCCTACAATGAGCAGTTCTTC
J gene: TRBJ2-3; V gene: TRBV7-9; clone size: .; D gene: .; CDR3 protein: CASMTGGTDTQYF; CDR3 DNA: TGTGCCAGCATGACTGGTGGGACAGATACGCAGTATTTT
J gene: TRBJ2-7; V gene: TRBV29-1; clone size: .; D gene: .; CDR3 protein: CSVIGPSSYEQYF; CDR3 DNA: TGCAGCGTTATCGGGCCGAGCTCCTACGAGCAGTACTTC
J gene: TRBJ1-5; V gene: TRBV6-2/TRBV6-3; clone size: .; D gene: .; CDR3 protein: CASRGGMISNQPQHF; CDR3 DNA: TGTGCCAGCAGAGGGGGAATGATTAGCAATCAGCCCCAGCATTTT
J gene: TRBJ1-2; V gene: TRBV7-2; clone size: .; D gene: .; CDR3 protein: CASSQFTGTSNYGYTF; CDR3 DNA: TGTGCCAGCAGCCAATTCACAGGGACGAGTAACTATGGCTACACCTTC
J gene: TRBJ1-2; V gene: TRBV4-3; clone size: .; D gene: .; CDR3 protein: CASSQDPGVLYGYTF; CDR3 DNA: TGCGCCAGCAGCCAAGATCCAGGGGTTCTCTATGGCTACACCTTC
J gene: TRBJ2-3; V gene: TRBV14; clone size: .; D gene: TRBD2; CDR3 protein: CASSPKRGPTDTQYF; CDR3 DNA: TGTGCCAGCAGCCCGAAGCGGGGCCCCACAGATACGCAGTATTTT
J gene: TRBJ2-3; V gene: TRBV20-1; clone size: few; D gene: TRBD1; CDR3 protein: CSDTPIPGQGVTDTQYF; CDR3 DNA: TGCAGCGACACGCCCATACCGGGACAGGGTGTCACAGATACGCAGTATTTT
J gene: TRBJ2-7; V gene: TRBV7-9; clone size: .; D gene: TRBD1; CDR3 protein: CASSLAGQGKSYEQYF; CDR3 DNA: TGTGCCAGCAGCTTAGCGGGACAGGGGAAGAGCTACGAGCAGTACTTC
J gene: TRBJ2-2; V gene: TRBV10-3; clone size: .; D gene: .; CDR3 protein: CAVSGDTGELFF; CDR3 DNA: TGTGCCGTCAGTGGGGACACCGGGGAGCTGTTTTTT
J gene: TRBJ2-1; V gene: TRBV6-6; clone size: few; D gene: .; CDR3 protein: CASSSTSAPYHNEQFF; CDR3 DNA: TGTGCCAGCAGTTCAACCTCGGCCCCTTATCACAATGAGCAGTTCTTC
J gene: TRBJ1-5; V gene: TRBV6-6; clone size: .; D gene: .; CDR3 protein: CASTLDGSLNQPQHF; CDR3 DNA: TGTGCCAGCACCTTGGACGGATCCCTAAATCAGCCCCAGCATTTT
J gene: TRBJ1-4; V gene: TRBV20-1; clone size: once; D gene: .; CDR3 protein: CSAKDRNEKLFF; CDR3 DNA: TGCAGTGCTAAGGACAGAAATGAAAAACTGTTTTTT
J gene: TRBJ1-1; V gene: TRBV7-9; clone size: .; D gene: .; CDR3 protein: CASSLRVGFGAFF; CDR3 DNA: TGTGCCAGCAGCTTACGGGTTGGCTTCGGGGCTTTCTTT
J gene: TRBJ1-6; V gene: TRBV27; clone size: .; D gene: TRBD1; CDR3 protein: CASSADRGQNSPLHF; CDR3 DNA: TGTGCCAGCAGTGCGGACAGGGGGCAAAATTCACCCCTCCACTTT
J gene: TRBJ2-5; V gene: TRBV4-2; clone size: .; D gene: .; CDR3 protein: CASSQEAFETQYF; CDR3 DNA: TGTGCCAGCAGCCAAGAAGCTTTTGAGACCCAGTACTTC
J gene: TRBJ2-1; V gene: TRBV7-6; clone size: .; D gene: .; CDR3 protein: CASSLQGTEGNEQFF; CDR3 DNA: TGTGCCAGCAGCTTACAGGGGACTGAGGGCAATGAGCAGTTCTTC
J gene: TRBJ1-2; V gene: TRBV29-1; clone size: .; D gene: TRBD1; CDR3 protein: CSVTGDATYGYTF; CDR3 DNA: TGCAGCGTTACAGGGGACGCCACCTATGGCTACACCTTC
J gene: TRBJ1-2; V gene: TRBV20-1; clone size: .; D gene: TRBD1; CDR3 protein: CSASSTRTGGYGYTF; CDR3 DNA: TGCAGTGCTAGTTCCACCCGGACAGGGGGCTATGGCTACACCTTC
J gene: TRBJ2-1; V gene: TRBV20-1; clone size: .; D gene: .; CDR3 protein: CSASDPQSSYNEQFF; CDR3 DNA: TGCAGTGCCTCGGACCCTCAGAGCTCCTACAATGAGCAGTTCTTC
J gene: TRBJ2-4; V gene: TRBV6-5; clone size: few; D gene: .; CDR3 protein: CASSYGQGIAKNIQYF; CDR3 DNA: TGTGCCAGCAGTTACGGGCAGGGGATAGCCAAAAACATTCAGTACTTC
J gene: TRBJ2-7; V gene: TRBV3-1; clone size: .; D gene: TRBD1; CDR3 protein: CASNRNPGTEVSYEQYF; CDR3 DNA: TGTGCCAGCAACCGCAATCCCGGGACAGAAGTCTCCTACGAGCAGTACTTC
J gene: TRBJ2-3; V gene: TRBV11-2; clone size: once; D gene: TRBD2; CDR3 protein: CASSRGLAVTQYF; CDR3 DNA: TGTGCCAGCAGCAGGGGACTAGCGGTTACGCAGTATTTT
J gene: TRBJ2-1; V gene: TRBV27; clone size: .; D gene: .; CDR3 protein: CASRITGGIYEQFF; CDR3 DNA: TGTGCCAGCAGGATTACAGGAGGAATTTATGAGCAGTTCTTC
J gene: TRBJ2-5; V gene: TRBV6-2/TRBV6-3; clone size: .; D gene: .; CDR3 protein: CASSLGGIGPDQETQYF; CDR3 DNA: TGTGCCAGCAGTCTCGGCGGGATTGGACCTGACCAAGAGACCCAGTACTTC
J gene: TRBJ2-1; V gene: TRBV4-3; clone size: .; D gene: TRBD2; CDR3 protein: CASSQGKAGESYNEQFF; CDR3 DNA: TGCGCCAGCAGCCAAGGCAAAGCGGGGGAATCCTACAATGAGCAGTTCTTC
J gene: TRBJ2-4; V gene: TRBV29-1; clone size: many; D gene: .; CDR3 protein: CSAAGRGEALIGNIQYF; CDR3 DNA: TGCAGCGCTGCCGGGCGGGGTGAAGCCTTGATAGGTAACATTCAGTACTTC
J gene: TRBJ2-3; V gene: TRBV4-3; clone size: few; D gene: .; CDR3 protein: CASSTRAVSTDTQYF; CDR3 DNA: TGCGCCAGCAGCACCCGGGCAGTCAGCACAGATACGCAGTATTTT
J gene: TRBJ2-5; V gene: TRBV5-1; clone size: .; D gene: TRBD1; CDR3 protein: CASSWMGQGASETQYF; CDR3 DNA: TGCGCCAGCAGCTGGATGGGACAGGGGGCCTCGGAGACCCAGTACTTC
J gene: TRBJ2-1; V gene: TRBV9; clone size: .; D gene: TRBD2; CDR3 protein: CASSVVGASGVNEQFF; CDR3 DNA: TGTGCCAGCAGCGTAGTAGGAGCTAGCGGGGTAAATGAGCAGTTCTTC
J gene: TRBJ2-7; V gene: TRBV5-1; clone size: few; D gene: TRBD1; CDR3 protein: CASSHNRDRAYEQYF; CDR3 DNA: TGCGCCAGCAGCCATAACCGGGACAGGGCCTACGAGCAGTACTTC
J gene: TRBJ2-3; V gene: TRBV7-9; clone size: few; D gene: TRBD2; CDR3 protein: CASSPAAGGPGTQYF; CDR3 DNA: TGTGCCAGCAGCCCCGCAGCGGGGGGGCCGGGTACGCAGTATTTT
J gene: TRBJ2-7; V gene: TRBV27; clone size: few; D gene: .; CDR3 protein: CASSFRLSYNEQYF; CDR3 DNA: TGTGCCAGCAGTTTTCGTCTGTCCTACAATGAGCAGTACTTC
J gene: TRBJ2-7; V gene: TRBV2; clone size: .; D gene: .; CDR3 protein: CASSEAAGSYEQYF; CDR3 DNA: TGTGCCAGCAGTGAAGCGGCCGGATCCTACGAGCAGTACTTC
J gene: TRBJ1-5; V gene: TRBV28; clone size: few; D gene: .; CDR3 protein: CASSLSVGQPQHF; CDR3 DNA: TGTGCCAGCAGTTTATCCGTAGGGCAGCCCCAGCATTTT
J gene: TRBJ2-3; V gene: TRBV20-1; clone size: .; D gene: .; CDR3 protein: CSADPGRHSIDTQYF; CDR3 DNA: TGCAGTGCTGATCCGGGACGCCACTCAATAGATACGCAGTATTTT
J gene: TRBJ2-6; V gene: TRBV6-1; clone size: .; D gene: .; CDR3 protein: CASSEADAPPGHRFSGANVLTF; CDR3 DNA: TGTGCCAGCAGTGAAGCAGATGCCCCCCCGGGACACCGTTTCTCTGGGGCCAACGTCCTGACTTTC
J gene: TRBJ2-1; V gene: TRBV12-5; clone size: .; D gene: TRBD1; CDR3 protein: CANGLFRQGAGEQFF; CDR3 DNA: TGTGCTAATGGTTTGTTCCGACAGGGGGCTGGGGAGCAGTTCTTC
J gene: TRBJ1-2; V gene: TRBV7-9; clone size: .; D gene: TRBD1; CDR3 protein: CASSSGQGPMEVYTF; CDR3 DNA: TGTGCCAGCAGCTCCGGACAGGGACCTATGGAGGTCTACACCTTC
J gene: TRBJ2-3; V gene: TRBV15; clone size: .; D gene: TRBD1; CDR3 protein: CATSRDRQGPTDTQYF; CDR3 DNA: TGTGCCACCAGCAGAGATCGACAGGGCCCCACAGATACGCAGTATTTT
J gene: TRBJ2-7; V gene: TRBV6-2/TRBV6-3; clone size: few; D gene: TRBD1; CDR3 protein: CASSYRQGTSSYEQYF; CDR3 DNA: TGTGCCAGCAGTTACCGACAGGGAACGAGCTCCTACGAGCAGTACTTC
J gene: TRBJ2-3; V gene: TRBV6-6; clone size: .; D gene: .; CDR3 protein: CASKDTTDTQYF; CDR3 DNA: TGTGCCAGCAAAGACACCACAGATACGCAGTATTTT
J gene: TRBJ2-7; V gene: TRBV28; clone size: .; D gene: .; CDR3 protein: CAGSFPARFLNYEQYF; CDR3 DNA: TGTGCCGGCAGCTTTCCCGCCAGGTTCCTTAACTACGAGCAGTACTTC